This T cell receptor (beta chain) was sequenced in a study of fetal regulatory T cell absence and autoimmunity. Whole-study findings and limits: Broadly similar TRB gene family usage was seen in pancreas and cord blood.

Some clones are missing from TCRdb's copy, which holds only in-frame ones; the method was immunoSEQ multiplex PCR. In the table there are tens of thousands of clones, approximately 80% of which are singletons. Per germline, CDR1 SEHNR and CDR2 FQNEAQ (reference sequence). The CDR3 totals 14 residues. V was shortened by 1 base and J by 2 bases, with 8 bases between the two germline ends. Concerning this clone itself: Its specificity is unknown.

The clonotype was recovered from a newborn boy with IPEX syndrome. The sequencing input was cord blood. This chain links TRBV7-9 with TRBJ2-5; D call uncertain. CDR3 amino acids: CASSLVAPQETQYF. CDR3 sequence (DNA): TGTGCCAGCAGCTTAGTAGCCCCTCAAGAGACCCAGTACTTC.